These 20 T cell receptor beta chains were all obtained from the same sample, sequenced in a study of blood T cell repertoires in COVID-19. TCRdb's table, derived via immunoSEQ multiplex PCR, lists solely in-frame clones and lacks some. Counted here are around 500,000 clones, 85% to 90% occurring once; the ten biggest clones make up about 1.7%. Sequenced material: PBMCs or T cells enriched from blood (not recorded which). The receptors come from a woman between 40 and 50 years old who had recovered from COVID-19.

This rearrangement joins TRBV15 to TRBJ2-7; 15 bases are a match to TRBD2. The CDR3 covers 19 residues. Germline lookup yields CDR1 LNHNV and CDR2 YYDKDF (reference sequence). V dropped 5 bases and J dropped 4; count of bases not matched to a gene: 15. The CDR3 sequence is CATSARRGLAGGARYEQYF. The DNA for the CDR3 is TGTGCCACCAGCGCCCGCCGGGGACTAGCGGGAGGAGCCCGATACGAGCAGTACTTC.

V and J are TRBV14 and TRBJ1-4, with a possible D match to TRBD1 (5 bases). The CDR3 runs 16 residues. The germline gives CDR1 SGHDN, CDR2 FVKESK. The V end lost 0 bases, the J end lost 7 bases, and 15 bases lay between the germline ends. The CDR3 spells CASSQDNRAGREKLFF. In nucleotides, the CDR3 is TGTGCCAGCAGCCAAGATAATAGGGCAGGGCGTGAAAAACTGTTTTTT.

The rearrangement joins TRBV7-9 to TRBJ2-2, with D unclear. Germline V CDR1 and CDR2: SEHNR, FQNEAQ (reference sequence). V was clipped by 2 bases and J by 1 base, with 5 bases between them. CDR3 size: 14 residues. CDR3: CASSLRRNTGELFF. CDR3 DNA sequence: TGTGCCAGCAGCTTACGGAGGAACACCGGGGAGCTGTTTTTT.

The gene calls are TRBV7-9 and TRBJ2-1; the D gene is possibly TRBD2 (6 bases). In germline, CDR1 is SEHNR, CDR2 FQNEAQ (reference sequence). The V end lost 1 base, the J end lost 8 bases, and 18 bases lay between the germline ends. The CDR3 is 16 residues long. CDR3 amino acids: CASSLEAGTLVHEQFF. CDR3 nucleotides: TGTGCCAGCAGCTTAGAGGCAGGGACTCTGGTCCATGAGCAGTTCTTC. Full variable domain (remainder filled in from reference TRBV7-9 and TRBJ2-1): DTGVSQNPRHKITKRGQNVTFRCDPISEHNRLYWYRQTLGQGPEFLTYFQNEAQLEKSRLLSDRFSAERPKGSFSTLEIQRTEQGDSAMYLCASSLEAGTLVHEQFFGPGTRLTVL.

This chain connects TRBV29-1 to TRBJ1-5, with 8 bases that match TRBD1. Germline lookup yields CDR1 SQVTM and CDR2 ANQGSEA. The J segment lost 3 bases and the V segment lost 4 bases, leaving 2 bases of the junction unmatched. The CDR3 extends over 13 amino acids. CDR3 in amino acids: CSVAGGHNQPQHF. CDR3 nucleotide sequence: TGCAGCGTTGCAGGGGGCCACAATCAGCCCCAGCATTTT.

The count of this clone is one. The V and J genes are TRBV19 and TRBJ2-4, with D possibly matching TRBD1 (6 bases). V shed 3 bases and J shed 6 bases, with 18 bases lying between them. The CDR3 is 16 residues long. Germline loops: CDR1 LNHDA, CDR2 SQIVND (reference sequence). This CDR3 reads CASSIGWYRVVNIQYF. The CDR3 DNA reads TGTGCCAGTAGTATTGGTTGGTACAGGGTTGTAAACATTCAGTACTTC.

The chain carries TRBV29-1 and TRBJ1-4; TRBD1 matches at 8 bases. The trim removed 5 bases at V and 4 bases at J, leaving 6 bases unmatched. The CDR3 consists of 14 residues. Germline V gene data show CDR1 as SQVTM and CDR2 as ANQGSEA. The CDR3 DNA reads as TGCAGCGTTTTTCACAGGGGGAGTAATGAAAAACTGTTTTTT. This translates into CSVFHRGSNEKLFF.

The V and J genes are TRBV7-9 and TRBJ1-3, with D tentatively TRBD1 (6 bases). CDR1 SEHNR and CDR2 FQNEAQ come from the germline V gene (reference sequence). Trimming stripped 5 bases from V and 0 bases from J, with 14 bases between. This CDR3 comprises 16 residues. CDR3 loop: CASSPADRSSGNTIYF. The CDR3, as DNA: TGTGCCAGCAGCCCCGCCGACAGGAGCTCTGGAAACACCATATATTTT.

The chain combines TRBV5-6 with TRBJ1-2; 9 bases line up with TRBD1. V lost 3 bases, J lost 2 bases, and 5 bases stayed unmatched. Germline CDR1 is SGHDT and CDR2 is YYEEEE. The CDR3 is made up of 15 amino acids. This CDR3 is CASSWQGQGNYGYTF. In nucleotides, the CDR3 is TGTGCCAGCAGCTGGCAAGGACAGGGGAACTATGGCTACACCTTC.

The chain has TRBV18 and TRBJ2-3; 8 nucleotides align to TRBD2. Germline trimming cut 3 bases from V and 0 bases from J; bases unmatched to any gene: 8. There are 17 residues in the CDR3. Germline V gene data show CDR1 as KGHSH and CDR2 as LQKENI. The CDR3, as DNA: TGTGCCAGCTCACCCGCGAGAAGCGGGGGCAGCACAGATACGCAGTATTTT. This translates into CASSPARSGGSTDTQYF.

V gene TRBV18 combines with J gene TRBJ1-1; 8 nucleotides align to TRBD1. The CDR3 is 14 residues long. In germline, CDR1 is KGHSH, CDR2 LQKENI. V shed 4 bases and J 3 bases; nucleotides not matched to a gene: 4. Written as DNA, the CDR3 is TGTGCCAGCTCACTTGGACAGGGCTACACTGAAGCTTTCTTT. Translated, it gives CASSLGQGYTEAFF.

V is TRBV5-4 and J is TRBJ1-3; D is perhaps TRBD1 (5 bases). V lost 0 bases, J lost 0 bases, and 7 bases lay in between. Germline CDR1 SGHNT, CDR2 YYREEE (reference sequence). This CDR3 is built from 15 residues. CDR3 in DNA: TGTGCCAGCAGCTTGGACGGACACTCTGGAAACACCATATATTTT. This translates into CASSLDGHSGNTIYF.

The chain uses TRBV24-1 and TRBJ1-5; possibly TRBD1 for D (5 bases). Looked up from germline, CDR1 is KGHDR and CDR2 is SFDVKD. The CDR3 contains 15 residues. V was clipped by 2 bases and J by 4 bases, with 11 bases between them. The CDR3 is CATSDSLAGNQPQHF. As DNA, the CDR3 is TGTGCCACCAGTGATTCGCTCGCAGGGAATCAGCCCCAGCATTTT.

The chain links TRBV11-3 to TRBJ1-4; 8 bases align to TRBD1. V lost 5 bases to trimming and J lost 2 bases; unmatched junction nucleotides: 7. The V gene's germline CDR1 is SGHNT and CDR2 YENEEA. CDR3 size: 16 residues. CDR3 region: CASSRGQAVTNEKLFF. In DNA, the CDR3 is TGTGCCAGCAGCCGGGGACAGGCCGTCACTAATGAAAAACTGTTTTTT.

The chain couples TRBV10-2 to TRBJ2-3; D possibly corresponds to TRBD2 (5 bases). The CDR3 runs 15 residues. V gave up 4 bases and J gave up 4 bases, with 15 bases separating them. Looked up from germline, CDR1 is WSHSY and CDR2 is SAAADI. The CDR3 loop reads CASSASGNAADTQYF. In nucleotides, the CDR3 is TGCGCCAGCAGTGCCAGCGGCAATGCCGCAGATACGCAGTATTTT.

In DNA form, the CDR3 reads TGTGCCAGCAAGCGGGGACGTCCCTACGAGCAGTACTTC. Translating it yields CASKRGRPYEQYF. The rearrangement uses TRBV28 and TRBJ2-7, with 7 bases identical to TRBD2. V lost 7 bases, J lost 2 bases, and 5 bases stayed unmatched. CDR3 length equals 13 residues. CDR1 is MDHEN and CDR2 is SYDVKM in the germline V gene.

The chain recombines TRBV5-1 with TRBJ1-2; perhaps TRBD1 as D (5 bases). The CDR3 runs 13 residues. Trimming left V 4 bases short and J 2 bases short, with 9 bases between. Germline CDR1 is SGHRS and CDR2 is YFSETQ. In nucleotides, the CDR3 is TGCGCCAGCAGCGCCGGGGGAAACTATGGCTACACCTTC. It yields the protein CASSAGGNYGYTF.

The rearrangement links TRBV5-6 to TRBJ1-1, with 8 nucleotides matching TRBD1. CDR3 length equals 15 residues. V was clipped by 2 bases and J by 5 bases; unmatched bases: 8. In germline, CDR1 is SGHDT, CDR2 YYEEEE. Here the CDR3 DNA reads TGTGCCAGCAGCTTCGGGACAGGACAGGGAACTGAAGCTTTCTTT. Translating gives CASSFGTGQGTEAFF.

This rearrangement joins TRBV10-1 to TRBJ2-2; TRBD2 is a possible D gene (5 bases). The length of the CDR3 is 14 residues. The germline V gene encodes CDR1 WNHNN and CDR2 SYGVQD (reference sequence). The V gene lost 9 bases and the J gene lost 5 bases, with 16 bases spanning the gap. CDR3 bases: TGCGCCAGTACCGGGATCGCGGGTACCGGGGAGCTGTTTTTT. Amino acid sequence: CASTGIAGTGELFF.

The rearrangement uses TRBV19 and TRBJ2-7; the match to TRBD2 covers 7 bases. V gave up 3 bases and J gave up 3 bases; unmatched junction bases: 5. This CDR3 has 14 residues. Germline CDR1 and CDR2: LNHDA and SQIVND (reference sequence). The CDR3 bases are TGTGCCAGTAGTATTGGGAGGGCCAGCTACGAGCAGTACTTC. Translated, it gives CASSIGRASYEQYF.